The next 18 T cell receptor beta chains were all read from a single sample in a study of blood T cell repertoires in COVID-19. Method: immunoSEQ multiplex PCR; TCRdb's copy keeps in-frame clones and lacks some. The table records tens of thousands of clones, approximately 91% of them present only once. Sample: peripheral blood. The receptors come from a man between 45 and 60 years old with acute or convalescent COVID-19.

This chain links TRBV4-1 with TRBJ2-3; 15 nucleotides agree with TRBD2. V trimming: 5 bases; J trimming: 0 bases; junction bases outside the gene matches: 12. The CDR3 totals 20 residues. Germline CDR1 is MGHRA and CDR2 is YSYEKL. CDR3 in amino acids: CASSNPGLAGGQTSTDTQYF. In DNA form, the CDR3 reads TGCGCCAGCAGCAACCCGGGACTAGCGGGAGGTCAGACTAGCACAGATACGCAGTATTTT.

This clone was observed a handful of times. The rearrangement links TRBV15 to TRBJ1-5; TRBD1 is a possible D gene (5 bases). The CDR3 has 16 amino acids. Deletions cut 0 bases from V and 2 bases from J, with 11 bases between. Germline loops: CDR1 LNHNV, CDR2 YYDKDF (reference sequence). CDR3 bases: TGTGCCACCAGCAGAGATTGGGGCAGGGGCAATCAGCCCCAGCATTTT. Its translation is CATSRDWGRGNQPQHF.

The chain combines TRBV11-2 with TRBJ2-1, with 9 bases lining up with TRBD2. After removal of 5 bases from V and 9 bases from J, the junction contained 11 bases not matched to a gene. Per germline, CDR1 SGHAT and CDR2 FQNNGV. The length of the CDR3 is 15 residues. The DNA of the CDR3 is TGTGCCAGCAGCCCAACTAGAGCGGGAGGTTTTGAGCAGTTCTTC. Amino acid sequence: CASSPTRAGGFEQFF.

This sequence joins TRBV2 and TRBJ2-7, with 7 positions matching TRBD2. J lost 4 bases, V lost 4 bases, and 13 bases had no gene match. Germline CDR1 is SNHLY and CDR2 is FYNNEI. This CDR3 spans 16 amino acids. The CDR3 loop is CASSVPRAGEIYEQYF. The CDR3 DNA follows: TGTGCCAGCAGTGTCCCTAGGGCGGGAGAAATATACGAGCAGTACTTC.

V gene TRBV5-1 combines with J gene TRBJ2-3; D is possibly TRBD1 (8 bases). The CDR3 contains 16 residues. Trimming removed 1 base at V and 3 bases at J, with 15 bases between. Germline CDR1 reads SGHRS; CDR2 reads YFSETQ. The CDR3 reads CASSLRGQGGTDTQYF. The CDR3 DNA follows: TGCGCCAGCAGCTTGCGCGGACAGGGAGGGACAGATACGCAGTATTTT.

The chain links TRBV10-3 to TRBJ1-2; 9 nucleotides match TRBD1. Germline V CDR1 and CDR2: ENHRY, SYGVKD. CDR3 size: 15 residues. Trimming took 3 bases from V and 6 from J; bases not matched to a gene: 8. Written as DNA, the CDR3 is TGTGCCATCAGTGATTCTCGGGACAGGGTAAATGGCTACACCTTC. It yields the protein CAISDSRDRVNGYTF.

Of note for this clone: Different DNA sequences within this sample yield the same CDR3. The V call is TRBV6-5, the J call TRBJ2-7, with 8 bases that match TRBD1. V lost 5 bases and J lost 1; bases outside the gene matches: 1. The length of the CDR3 is 13 residues. Germline V gene lookup returns CDR1 MNHEY and CDR2 SVGAGI. CDR3 region: CASSRTGSYEQYF. The CDR3 region has the DNA TGTGCCAGCAGTCGGACAGGGTCCTACGAGCAGTACTTC.

V and J are TRBV6-6 and TRBJ2-1, with 14 bases identical to TRBD2. The CDR3 spans 16 residues. The germline CDR1 and CDR2 sequences are MNHNY and SVGAGI (reference sequence). The V and J ends lost 1 base and 8 bases, in that order; junction bases with no gene match: 4. CDR3 sequence (DNA): TGTGCCAGCAGTTACTTCGGACTAGCGGGAGGCTATGAGCAGTTCTTC. This encodes CASSYFGLAGGYEQFF.

To note about this clone: The sample carries other DNA sequences with the same CDR3. The chain joins TRBV5-1 to TRBJ1-4; perhaps TRBD1 as D (5 bases). Germline values: CDR1 SGHRS, CDR2 YFSETQ. V shed 2 bases and J shed 8 bases, with 10 bases lying between them. The CDR3 sequence is 13 residues long. CDR3 in DNA: TGCGCCAGCAGCTTAGGGGCGGGGGAAAAACTGTTTTTT. Encoded protein: CASSLGAGEKLFF.

The J gene is TRBJ2-5, the V gene TRBV7-6, with 12 bases identical to TRBD2. The CDR3 has 15 residues. V was pared by 5 bases and J by 5 bases, with 6 bases of the junction left unmatched. Germline CDR1 and CDR2: SGHVS and FNYEAQ. Here the CDR3 DNA reads TGTGCCAGCAGCCCTAGCGGGAGGGCGGGGGAGACCCAGTACTTC. Translated, it gives CASSPSGRAGETQYF.

This clone has a single count. This chain joins TRBV24-1 and TRBJ1-2, with 7 bases fitting TRBD1. Trimming cost V 5 bases and J 4 bases; bases outside gene matches: 12. Germline CDR1 KGHDR, CDR2 SFDVKD. The CDR3 loop spans 16 amino acids. CDR3 sequence reads: CATSAPVGGVGYGYTF. Written as DNA, the CDR3 is TGTGCCACCAGTGCCCCGGTAGGGGGCGTGGGCTATGGCTACACCTTC.

The chain joins TRBV24-1 to TRBJ2-5; TRBD1 aligns across 10 bases. Losses at the gene ends were 3 bases for V and 10 bases for J; bases not matched to a gene: 7. CDR1 and CDR2 (germline): KGHDR, SFDVKD. The CDR3 sequence is 14 residues long. This CDR3 is CATSDPGQGGDQYF. CDR3 nucleotide sequence: TGTGCCACCAGTGATCCAGGACAGGGGGGTGACCAGTACTTC.

The chain recombines TRBV7-8 with TRBJ2-3; 8 nucleotides line up with TRBD1. V lost 4 bases to trimming and J lost 6 bases; unmatched junction nucleotides: 6. Germline loops: CDR1 SGHVS, CDR2 FQNEAQ. The length of the CDR3 is 14 residues. In DNA, the CDR3 is TGTGCCAGCAGCTCAGACAGGGGCATCGATACGCAGTATTTT. It yields the protein CASSSDRGIDTQYF.

This chain connects TRBV9 to TRBJ1-4; D remains ambiguous. From germline, CDR1 is SGDLS and CDR2 YYNGEE. Trimming removed 0 bases at V and 5 bases at J, with 8 bases between. CDR3 size: 14 residues. The CDR3 loop reads CASSVGAGNEKLFF. CDR3 DNA sequence: TGTGCCAGCAGCGTAGGGGCGGGAAATGAAAAACTGTTTTTT.

This chain uses TRBV7-2 with TRBJ1-5; D call uncertain. V was trimmed by 5 bases and J by 7 bases, leaving 12 bases between them. The CDR3 has 13 amino acids. Germline CDR1 SGHTA, CDR2 FQGNSA. The CDR3, as DNA: TGTGCCAGCAGCGTGCGGAAGAGACAGCCCCAGCATTTT. It encodes CASSVRKRQPQHF.

The gene calls are TRBV3-1 (or the pseudogene TRBV3-2) and TRBJ1-1; perhaps TRBD1 as D (6 bases). Germline V gene lookup returns CDR1 LGHDT and CDR2 YNNKEL (reference sequence). This CDR3 contains 13 residues. V was cut by 3 bases and J by 7 bases, with 12 bases left in between. The CDR3 DNA reads TGTGCCAGCAGCCAGCTCAAGGGGGATGAAGCTTTCTTT. This encodes CASSQLKGDEAFF.

V is TRBV5-4 and J is TRBJ1-2; tentatively, D is TRBD1 (6 bases). The CDR3 is 15 amino acids. Germline values: CDR1 SGHNT, CDR2 YYREEE (reference sequence). Deletions cut 5 bases from V and 4 bases from J, with 18 bases between. CDR3 nucleotide sequence: TGTGCCAGCAGTCGCTGGACAGCCCGCGTCTATGGCTACACCTTC. This gives the protein CASSRWTARVYGYTF.

The chain links TRBV27 to TRBJ2-2; TRBD2 aligns across 10 bases. CDR1 MNHEY and CDR2 SMNVEV come from the germline V gene (reference sequence). V dropped 3 bases and J dropped 9; count of bases not matched to a gene: 10. The CDR3 length is 16 residues. The CDR3 here is CASSFITGTSVRELFF. CDR3 nucleotide sequence: TGTGCCAGCAGTTTCATCACCGGGACTAGCGTCCGGGAGCTGTTTTTT.